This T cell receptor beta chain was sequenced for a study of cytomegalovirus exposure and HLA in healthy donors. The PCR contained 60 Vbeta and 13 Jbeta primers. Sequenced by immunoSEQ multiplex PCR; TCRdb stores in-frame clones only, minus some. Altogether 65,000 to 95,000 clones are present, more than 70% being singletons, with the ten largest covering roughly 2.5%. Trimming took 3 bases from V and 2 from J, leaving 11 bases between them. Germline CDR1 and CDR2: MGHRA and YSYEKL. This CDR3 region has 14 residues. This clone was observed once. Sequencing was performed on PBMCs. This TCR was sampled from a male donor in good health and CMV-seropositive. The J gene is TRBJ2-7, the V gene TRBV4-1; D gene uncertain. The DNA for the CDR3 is TGCGCCAGCAGCCAGTCCGTACACACCTACGAGCAGTACTTC. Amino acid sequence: CASSQSVHTYEQYF.